The rows below give T cell receptor beta chains drawn from one sample of a study of cytomegalovirus exposure and HLA in healthy donors. Only in-frame clones appear in the TCRdb table, and some are missing; sequencing was by immunoSEQ multiplex PCR. The table records fewer than 65,000 clones, 70% to 85% of them present only once. The specimen sequenced was PBMCs. Receptors were obtained from a man aged 25-40 years in good health and CMV-seronegative. Each CDR3 is given with its conserved first and last residue.

V gene: TRBV5-1; J gene: TRBJ2-7; CDR3 protein: CASSYITGNYEQYF
V gene: TRBV4-2; J gene: TRBJ2-5; CDR3 protein: CASSQASGLAGDGSQETQYF
V gene: TRBV7-7; J gene: TRBJ2-3; CDR3 protein: CASSPGLALRTDTQYF
V gene: TRBV2; J gene: TRBJ1-2; CDR3 protein: CASSDRRDYGYTF
V gene: TRBV18; J gene: TRBJ2-5; CDR3 protein: CASSPGGWVVRETQYF
V gene: TRBV6-5; J gene: TRBJ1-2; CDR3 protein: CASSLTGHGGGYTF
V gene: TRBV19; J gene: TRBJ1-2; CDR3 protein: CASTRDSPNYGYTF
V gene: TRBV7-9; J gene: TRBJ2-5; CDR3 protein: CASQGQETQYF
V gene: TRBV2; J gene: TRBJ1-1; CDR3 protein: CAESARSEAFF
V gene: TRBV28; J gene: TRBJ1-4; CDR3 protein: CASRTGNSNEKLFF
V gene: TRBV1; J gene: TRBJ1-5; CDR3 protein: CTSSQAEGAHQPQHF
V gene: TRBV4-3; J gene: TRBJ2-5; CDR3 protein: CASSRELRQGPGETQYF
V gene: TRBV9; J gene: TRBJ1-1; CDR3 protein: CASSAIPLRTGRDPVSYTEAFF
V gene: TRBV5-6; J gene: TRBJ2-3; CDR3 protein: CASSPPGRGRASTDTQYF
V gene: TRBV2; J gene: TRBJ2-1; CDR3 protein: CASREGLAGYNEQFF
V gene: TRBV29-1; J gene: .; CDR3 protein: CSVENRRGRGSYEQYF
V gene: TRBV7-9; J gene: TRBJ2-2; CDR3 protein: CASSPRPTSRVGELFF
V gene: TRBV6-6; J gene: TRBJ2-7; CDR3 protein: CASSYSRLDWYEQYF
V gene: TRBV30; J gene: TRBJ2-1; CDR3 protein: CAWRSSGGNNEQFF
V gene: TRBV7-2; J gene: TRBJ2-1; CDR3 protein: CASSVDLSYNEQFF
V gene: TRBV9; J gene: TRBJ2-6; CDR3 protein: CASSGQGRRTGANVLTF
V gene: TRBV6-1; J gene: TRBJ2-4; CDR3 protein: CASSGLTGVVQYF
V gene: TRBV5-8; J gene: TRBJ2-3; CDR3 protein: CASSLDFYDTQYF
V gene: TRBV6-5; J gene: .; CDR3 protein: CASSTGGLYEQYF
V gene: TRBV5-1; J gene: TRBJ2-2; CDR3 protein: CASSLAGVNTGELFF
V gene: TRBV7-8; J gene: TRBJ2-1; CDR3 protein: CASSLFGQSNEQFF
V gene: TRBV25-1; J gene: TRBJ2-5; CDR3 protein: CASSDAGEETQYF
V gene: TRBV5-1; J gene: TRBJ1-1; CDR3 protein: CASSFYGGNTEAFF
V gene: TRBV6-1; J gene: TRBJ2-7; CDR3 protein: CAATGTGSSYEQYF
V gene: TRBV7-2; J gene: TRBJ1-3; CDR3 protein: CASSLVAPTSGNTIYF
V gene: TRBV29-1; J gene: TRBJ1-1; CDR3 protein: CSADKTGTETEAFF
V gene: TRBV30; J gene: TRBJ1-3; CDR3 protein: CAWSVQGRHTIYF
V gene: TRBV10-3; J gene: TRBJ1-1; CDR3 protein: CAISETGNTEAFF
V gene: TRBV6-1; J gene: TRBJ1-4; CDR3 protein: CASSESAGQVNEKLFF
V gene: TRBV10-3; J gene: TRBJ1-5; CDR3 protein: CAIRTDRDGQPQHF
V gene: TRBV9; J gene: TRBJ1-2; CDR3 protein: CASSVVGDQRITF
V gene: TRBV5-8; J gene: TRBJ1-2; CDR3 protein: CASSFPGRTGNYGYTF
V gene: TRBV29-1; J gene: TRBJ2-3; CDR3 protein: CSVESGQGVGTDTQYF
V gene: TRBV7-9; J gene: TRBJ1-1; CDR3 protein: CASSGRGAEAFF
V gene: TRBV7-2; J gene: TRBJ2-3; CDR3 protein: CASSFQGAGLRGDTQYF
V gene: TRBV4-1; J gene: TRBJ2-1; CDR3 protein: CASSQAASGSPNEQFF
V gene: TRBV4-1; J gene: TRBJ2-3; CDR3 protein: CASSRHLAGGTDTQYF
V gene: TRBV30; J gene: .; CDR3 protein: CAWSRNTGGFYEQYF
V gene: TRBV6-5; J gene: TRBJ1-5; CDR3 protein: CASRQDRGRNQPQHF
V gene: TRBV5-4; J gene: TRBJ1-2; CDR3 protein: CASSLQGKYGYTF
V gene: TRBV14; J gene: TRBJ2-3; CDR3 protein: CASSQGWATDTQYF
V gene: TRBV19; J gene: TRBJ1-2; CDR3 protein: CASSIVNRAHGYTF
V gene: TRBV30; J gene: TRBJ2-1; CDR3 protein: CAWSGRPGSYNEQFF
V gene: TRBV6-4; J gene: TRBJ2-1; CDR3 protein: CASSTGTSEIGAYNEQFF
V gene: TRBV5-1; J gene: TRBJ2-7; CDR3 protein: CASSPLLSSYEQYF